The clone carrying this T cell receptor beta chain was detected ten times or more. What it binds is not known. This record belongs to a study of prognosis after radiotherapy for stage I lung cancer. As for the study in general: The tumor diagnosis was squamous cell carcinoma for about 7 patients and adenocarcinoma for twelve. General study findings and limits: Where distant metastases developed, patients had lower Shannon entropy after stereotactic body radiation therapy. Reports indicated that TRBV and TRBJ gene usage differed between patients with and without metastases, including differences in roughly 10 V and a couple of J genes after SBRT.

Genomic DNA was the source, and TCR beta CDR3 was amplified from it by two-round multiplex PCR. The first round of PCR was done with primers that matched each TRBV and TRBJ gene. Each CDR3 protein is one row after TCRdb ran MiXCR on the multiplex PCR reads. The sample carries about 12,000 distinct CDR3 sequences, around 50% recorded once. Germline-derived CDR1 and CDR2 are SGDLS and YYNGEE. The CDR3 length is 13 residues. Deletions cut 2 bases from V and 3 bases from J, with 8 bases between. The receptor's source is a donor over 45 with non-small cell lung cancer. The chain carries TRBV9 and TRBJ1-2; D unclear. The sample consisted of PBMCs, taken before or after stereotactic body radiation therapy (not recorded which). The DNA for the CDR3 is TGTGCCAGCAGCGTCGGGCTGGACTATGGCTACACCTTC. Protein product: CASSVGLDYGYTF.